This T cell receptor (beta chain) appears in the sequencing data of a study of blood T cell repertoires in COVID-19. Study background: Material from acute and convalescent COVID-19 was sourced from the United States, Italy and Spain. T cells, B-cell-depleted T cells, or PBMCs supplied cDNA or gDNA.

Trimming removed 4 bases from V and 5 bases from J, with 14 bases in between. CDR3 size: 14 residues. Germline CDR1 reads LGHDT; CDR2 reads YNNKEL (reference sequence). Authors' methods: From reference gene primer amplification, estimates of nucleated cell counts were derived. The protocol was immunoSEQ multiplex PCR, while the TCRdb copy is restricted to in-frame clones and leaves out a portion. Clone size and the V and J calls come from that table; the DNA yielded D and trimming. Altogether around 100,000 clones are present, approximately 93% being singletons, with the ten largest covering 0.85% to 1%. This clone was recorded only once.

This clonotype was sampled from a man aged 55-75 years with acute or convalescent COVID-19. The sample was peripheral blood. This chain connects TRBV3-1 (or the pseudogene TRBV3-2) to TRBJ1-1, with D maybe TRBD1 (5 bases). CDR3 coding DNA: TGTGCCAGCAGCCCGGGACGGGGAGGAACTGAAGCTTTCTTT. This encodes CASSPGRGGTEAFF.